This TCR beta chain stems from a study of PD-L1 blockade in urothelial cancer. The CDR3 is 15 residues long. Germline V lookup: CDR1 SGHNT, CDR2 YYREEE (reference sequence). Trimming pared 3 bases from V and 2 bases from J, leaving 11 bases between. Assay used: immunoSEQ multiplex PCR; TCRdb lists only in-frame clones, some missing. The sample lists about 63,000 clones; around 81% were seen once. Stated time point: pretreatment peripheral blood. Locally advanced or metastatic urothelial carcinoma affected the patients. The gene calls are TRBV5-4 and TRBJ1-4; possibly TRBD1 for D (5 bases). The clonotype originates from a man in his sixties or seventies with urothelial cancer. The specimen comprised PBMCs, sampled around atezolizumab (anti-PD-L1) treatment. The CDR3 region is CASSWRDGTNEKLFF. CDR3 bases: TGTGCCAGCAGCTGGAGGGACGGCACTAATGAAAAACTGTTTTTT.